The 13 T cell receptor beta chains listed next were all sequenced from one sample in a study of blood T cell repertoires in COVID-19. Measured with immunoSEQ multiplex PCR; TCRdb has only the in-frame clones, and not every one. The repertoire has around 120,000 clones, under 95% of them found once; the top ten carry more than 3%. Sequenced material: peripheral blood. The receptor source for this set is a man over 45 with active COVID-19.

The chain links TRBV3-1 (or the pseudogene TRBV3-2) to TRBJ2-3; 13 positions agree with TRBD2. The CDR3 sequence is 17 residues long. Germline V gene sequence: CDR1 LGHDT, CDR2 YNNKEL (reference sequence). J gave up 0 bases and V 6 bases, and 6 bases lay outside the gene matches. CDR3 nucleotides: TGTGCCAGCAGGAGGACTAGCGGGGGTGCTAGCACAGATACGCAGTATTTT. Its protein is CASRRTSGGASTDTQYF.

In nucleotides, the CDR3 is TGCAGTGCTTCCGACTCCCTTGAGCAGTTCTTC. It specifies CSASDSLEQFF. The chain recombines TRBV20-1 with TRBJ2-1; no clear D. Trimming took 5 bases from V and 9 from J, leaving 11 bases between them. The CDR3 contains 11 residues. The V gene's germline CDR1 is DFQATT and CDR2 SNEGSKA (reference sequence).

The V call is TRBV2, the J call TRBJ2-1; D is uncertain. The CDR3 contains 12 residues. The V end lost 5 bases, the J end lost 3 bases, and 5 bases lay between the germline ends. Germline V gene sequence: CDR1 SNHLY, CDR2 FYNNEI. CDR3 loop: CASSTYYNEQFF. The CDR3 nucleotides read TGTGCCAGCAGTACCTACTACAATGAGCAGTTCTTC.

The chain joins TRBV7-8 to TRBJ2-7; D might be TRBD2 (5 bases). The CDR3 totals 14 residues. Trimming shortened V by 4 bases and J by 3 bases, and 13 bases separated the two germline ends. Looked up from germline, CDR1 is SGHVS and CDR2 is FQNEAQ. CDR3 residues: CASSSWVRDYEQYV. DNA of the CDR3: TGTGCCAGCAGCTCCTGGGTTCGGGACTACGAGCAGTACGTC.

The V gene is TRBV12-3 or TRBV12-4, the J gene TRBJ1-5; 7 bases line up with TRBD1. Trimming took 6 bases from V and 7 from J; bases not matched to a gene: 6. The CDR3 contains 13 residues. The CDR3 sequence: CASSHTGVQPQHF. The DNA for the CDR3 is TGTGCCAGCAGCCATACAGGGGTACAGCCCCAGCATTTT.

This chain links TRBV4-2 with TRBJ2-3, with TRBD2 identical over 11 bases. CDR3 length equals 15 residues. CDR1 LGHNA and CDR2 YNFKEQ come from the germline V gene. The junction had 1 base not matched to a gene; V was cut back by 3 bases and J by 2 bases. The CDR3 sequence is CASSQTSGNTDTQYF. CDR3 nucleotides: TGTGCCAGCAGCCAGACTAGCGGGAACACAGATACGCAGTATTTT.

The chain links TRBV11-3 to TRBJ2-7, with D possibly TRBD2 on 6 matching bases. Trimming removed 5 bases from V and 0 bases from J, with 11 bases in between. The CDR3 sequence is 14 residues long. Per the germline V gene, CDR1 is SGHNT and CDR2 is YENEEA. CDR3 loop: CASSRDSNSYEQYF. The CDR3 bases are TGTGCCAGCAGCCGGGACTCTAACTCCTACGAGCAGTACTTC.

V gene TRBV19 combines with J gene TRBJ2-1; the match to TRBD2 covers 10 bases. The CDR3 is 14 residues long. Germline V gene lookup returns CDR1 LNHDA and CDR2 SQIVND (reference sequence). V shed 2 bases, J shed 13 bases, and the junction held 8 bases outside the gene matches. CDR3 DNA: TGTGCCAGTAGTATAAATGTCCAGCGGGGGGGCCAGTTCTTC. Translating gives CASSINVQRGGQFF.

The CDR3 spells CASSSPGNTIYF. In DNA form, the CDR3 reads TGTGCCAGCAGCTCCCCCGGAAACACCATATATTTT. This chain uses TRBV6-5 with TRBJ1-3, with unresolved D. Trimming cost V 6 bases and J 4 bases, with 7 bases left between them. Germline CDR1 is MNHEY and CDR2 is SVGAGI. The CDR3 extends over 12 amino acids.

The CDR3 DNA sequence: TGTGCCAGCAGCTTAGACAGGTTCAGCTCCTACAATGAGCAGTTCTTC. Amino acids: CASSLDRFSSYNEQFF. The J gene is TRBJ2-1, the V gene TRBV7-8; weak D call: TRBD1 (5 bases). The CDR3 sequence is 16 residues long. Germline V CDR1 and CDR2: SGHVS, FQNEAQ. V lost 1 base to trimming and J lost 0 bases, with 10 bases between them. Together with reference TRBV7-8 and TRBJ2-1, the CDR3 gives the full variable domain: GAGVSQSPRYKVAKRGQDVALRCDPISGHVSLFWYQQALGQGPEFLTYFQNEAQLDKSGLPSDRFFAERPEGSVSTLKIQRTQQEDSAVYLCASSLDRFSSYNEQFFGPGTRLTVL.

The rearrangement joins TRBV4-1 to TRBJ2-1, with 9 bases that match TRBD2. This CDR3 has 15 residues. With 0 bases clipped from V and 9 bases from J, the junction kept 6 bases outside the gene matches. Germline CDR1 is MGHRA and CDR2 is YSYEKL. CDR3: CASSQDGSGGGEQFF. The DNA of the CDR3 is TGCGCCAGCAGCCAAGACGGTAGCGGGGGCGGTGAGCAGTTCTTC.

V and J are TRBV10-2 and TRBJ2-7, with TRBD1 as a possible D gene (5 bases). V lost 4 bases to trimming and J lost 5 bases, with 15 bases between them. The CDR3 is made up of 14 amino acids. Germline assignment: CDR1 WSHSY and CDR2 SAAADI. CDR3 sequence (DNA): TGCGCCAGCAGTGGGGGTAGGCAGGGCAACGAGCAGTACGTC. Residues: CASSGGRQGNEQYV.

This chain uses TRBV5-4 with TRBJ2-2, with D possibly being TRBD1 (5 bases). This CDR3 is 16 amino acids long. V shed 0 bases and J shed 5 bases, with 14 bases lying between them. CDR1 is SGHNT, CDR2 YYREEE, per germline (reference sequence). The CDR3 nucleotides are TGTGCCAGCAGCTTGGCACCGGGTGCAGGGACCGGGGAGCTGTTTTTT. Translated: CASSLAPGAGTGELFF.